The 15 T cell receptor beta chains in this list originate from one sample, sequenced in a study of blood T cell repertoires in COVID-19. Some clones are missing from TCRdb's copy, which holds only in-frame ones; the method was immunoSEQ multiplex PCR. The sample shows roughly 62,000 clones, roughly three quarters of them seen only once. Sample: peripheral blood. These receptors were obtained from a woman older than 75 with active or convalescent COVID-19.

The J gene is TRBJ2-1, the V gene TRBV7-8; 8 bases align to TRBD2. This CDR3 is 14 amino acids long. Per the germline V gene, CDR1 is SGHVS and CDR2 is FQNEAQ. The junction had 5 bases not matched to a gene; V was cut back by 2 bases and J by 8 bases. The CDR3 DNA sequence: TGTGCCAGCAGCTTAAAGAGAGCGGGGGATGAGCAGTTCTTC. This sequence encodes CASSLKRAGDEQFF. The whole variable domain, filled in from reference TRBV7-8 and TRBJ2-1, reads GAGVSQSPRYKVAKRGQDVALRCDPISGHVSLFWYQQALGQGPEFLTYFQNEAQLDKSGLPSDRFFAERPEGSVSTLKIQRTQQEDSAVYLCASSLKRAGDEQFFGPGTRLTVL.

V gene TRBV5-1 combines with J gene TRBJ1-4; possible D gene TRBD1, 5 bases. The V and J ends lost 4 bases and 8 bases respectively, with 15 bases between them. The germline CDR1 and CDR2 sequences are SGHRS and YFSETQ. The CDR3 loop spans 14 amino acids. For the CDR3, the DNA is TGCGCCAGCAGCGCGGGACGGACCAGAGAAAAACTGTTTTTT. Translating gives CASSAGRTREKLFF.

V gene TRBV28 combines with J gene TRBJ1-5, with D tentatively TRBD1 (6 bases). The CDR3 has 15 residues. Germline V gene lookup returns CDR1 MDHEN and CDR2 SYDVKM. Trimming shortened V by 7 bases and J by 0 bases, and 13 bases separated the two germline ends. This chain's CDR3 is CASNADSDSNQPQHF. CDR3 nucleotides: TGTGCCAGCAACGCGGACAGTGATAGCAATCAGCCCCAGCATTTT. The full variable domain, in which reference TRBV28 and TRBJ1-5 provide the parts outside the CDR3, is DVKVTQSSRYLVKRTGEKVFLECVQDMDHENMFWYRQDPGLGLRLIYFSYDVKMKEKGDIPEGYSVSREKKERFSLILESASTNQTSMYLCASNADSDSNQPQHFGDGTRLSIL.

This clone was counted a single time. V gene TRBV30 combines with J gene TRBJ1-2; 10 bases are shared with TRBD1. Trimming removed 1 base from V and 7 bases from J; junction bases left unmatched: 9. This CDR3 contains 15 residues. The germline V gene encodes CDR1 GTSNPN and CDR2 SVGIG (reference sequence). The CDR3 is CAWSDGDRGYRGYTF. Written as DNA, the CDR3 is TGTGCCTGGAGTGATGGGGACAGGGGCTATCGTGGCTACACCTTC.

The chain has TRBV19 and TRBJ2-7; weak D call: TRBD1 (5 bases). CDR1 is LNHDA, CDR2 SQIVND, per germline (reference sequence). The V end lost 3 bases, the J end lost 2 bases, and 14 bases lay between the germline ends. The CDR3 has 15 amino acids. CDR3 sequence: CASSMERGYTYEQYF. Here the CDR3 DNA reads TGTGCCAGTAGTATGGAAAGGGGCTATACCTACGAGCAGTACTTC.

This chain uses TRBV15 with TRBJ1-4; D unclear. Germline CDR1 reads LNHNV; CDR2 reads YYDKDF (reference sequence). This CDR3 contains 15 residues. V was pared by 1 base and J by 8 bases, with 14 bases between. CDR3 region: CATSRGGPGVEKLFF. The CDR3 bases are TGTGCCACCAGCAGAGGAGGGCCCGGCGTCGAAAAACTGTTTTTT.

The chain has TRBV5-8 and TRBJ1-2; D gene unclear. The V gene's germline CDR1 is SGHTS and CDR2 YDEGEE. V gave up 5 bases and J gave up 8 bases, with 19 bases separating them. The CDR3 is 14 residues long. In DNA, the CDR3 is TGTGCCAGCAGGCTCCTGGAGGGTTTGGGAGGCTACACCTTC. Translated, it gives CASRLLEGLGGYTF.

The CDR3 DNA follows: TGCGCCAGCAGCCGTTCGACCGGGACAGGGCGTGAGCAGTACTTC. As protein: CASSRSTGTGREQYF. This chain joins TRBV5-1 and TRBJ2-7; 9 bases match TRBD1. Looked up from germline, CDR1 is SGHRS and CDR2 is YFSETQ. This CDR3 comprises 15 residues. The V gene end was trimmed by 4 bases and the J gene end by 7 bases; junction bases not matched to a gene: 12.

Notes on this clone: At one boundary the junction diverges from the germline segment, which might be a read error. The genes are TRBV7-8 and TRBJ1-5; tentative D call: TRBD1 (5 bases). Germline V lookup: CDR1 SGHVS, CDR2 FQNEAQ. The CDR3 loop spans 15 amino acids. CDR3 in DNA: TGTGCCAGCAGCCTAGCTCGGGCAGGGCATCAGCCCCAGCATTTT. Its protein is CASSLARAGHQPQHF.

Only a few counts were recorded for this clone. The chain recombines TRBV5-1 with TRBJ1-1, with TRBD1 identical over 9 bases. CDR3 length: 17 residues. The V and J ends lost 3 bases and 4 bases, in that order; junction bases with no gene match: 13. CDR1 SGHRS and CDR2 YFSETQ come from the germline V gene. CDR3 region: CASSSGLQGAGITEAFF. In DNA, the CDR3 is TGCGCCAGCAGCTCGGGATTACAGGGGGCGGGGATCACTGAAGCTTTCTTT.

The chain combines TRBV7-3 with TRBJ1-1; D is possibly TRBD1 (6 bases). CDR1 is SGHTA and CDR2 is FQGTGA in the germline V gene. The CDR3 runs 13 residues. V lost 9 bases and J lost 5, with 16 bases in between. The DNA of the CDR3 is TGTGCCAGTCGGGACACCATGTGGACTGAAGCTTTCTTT. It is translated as CASRDTMWTEAFF.

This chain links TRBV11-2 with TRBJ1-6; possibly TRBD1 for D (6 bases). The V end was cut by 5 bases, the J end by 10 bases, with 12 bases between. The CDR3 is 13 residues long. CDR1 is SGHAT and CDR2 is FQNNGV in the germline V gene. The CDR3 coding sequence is TGTGCCAGCAGCCCGGACAGAGGCTCACCCCTCCACTTT. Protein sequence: CASSPDRGSPLHF.

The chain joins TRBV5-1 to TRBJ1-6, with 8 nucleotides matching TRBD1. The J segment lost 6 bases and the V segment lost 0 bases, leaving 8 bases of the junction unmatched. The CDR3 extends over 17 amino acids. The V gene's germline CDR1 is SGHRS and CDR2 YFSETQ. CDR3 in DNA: TGCGCCAGCAGCTTGGAGTCCCAGGGGGCATTTAATTCACCCCTCCACTTT. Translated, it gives CASSLESQGAFNSPLHF. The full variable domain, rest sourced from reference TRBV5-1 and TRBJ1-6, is KAGVTQTPRYLIKTRGQQVTLSCSPISGHRSVSWYQQTPGQGLQFLFEYFSETQRNKGNFPGRFSGRQFSNSRSEMNVSTLELGDSALYLCASSLESQGAFNSPLHFGNGTRLTVT.

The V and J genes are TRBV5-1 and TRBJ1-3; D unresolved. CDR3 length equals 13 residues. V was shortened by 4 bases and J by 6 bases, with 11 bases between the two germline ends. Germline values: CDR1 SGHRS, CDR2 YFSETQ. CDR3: CASSPIGENTIYF. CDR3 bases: TGCGCCAGCAGCCCCATAGGAGAAAACACCATATATTTT.

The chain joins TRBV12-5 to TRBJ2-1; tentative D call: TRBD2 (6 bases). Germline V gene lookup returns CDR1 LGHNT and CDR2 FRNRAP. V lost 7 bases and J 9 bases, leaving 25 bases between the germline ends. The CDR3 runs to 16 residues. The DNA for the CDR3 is TGTGCTAGTGCCTTCCCGGGGTATACATTCGGGGGTGAGCAGTTCTTC. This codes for CASAFPGYTFGGEQFF.